This TCR beta chain was sequenced for a study of Tregs in tolerant kidney transplant recipients. Whole-study findings and limits: Few patients were studied, so findings need validation in larger groups.

About this clone: Its cognate antigen is unknown.

Deletions cut 4 bases from V and 7 bases from J, with 10 bases between. Germline CDR1 is LNHDA and CDR2 is SQIVND (reference sequence). The CDR3 totals 12 residues. Unstimulated regulatory T cells (CD4+CD25+CD127-), CD4+CD25- non-regulatory cells, CD4 and CD8 cells were FACS-sorted from thawed PBMCs. Profiling relied on immunoSEQ multiplex PCR, and the TCRdb table lists in-frame clones only, not all of them. The sample carries around 77,000 clones, more than 95% recorded once. V and J are TRBV19 and TRBJ1-2; D gene uncertain. The origin of this receptor is a human donor who received a combined kidney and bone marrow transplant. Sample: CD4+ T cells from blood, taken before the transplant. CDR3 region: CASSTPSSGYTF. The CDR3 DNA sequence: TGTGCCAGTAGTACTCCGAGTAGTGGCTACACCTTC.